Given below is one T cell receptor (beta chain) in context. This sample stems from a study of blood T cell repertoires in COVID-19. Study details: PBMCs, B-cell-depleted T cells, or T cells were the source of the cDNA or gDNA that made up the material.

Sequenced by immunoSEQ multiplex PCR; TCRdb stores in-frame clones only, minus some. This repertoire shows some 300,000 clones, around nine tenths found once; its top ten account for less than 15%. Between the trimmed V and J ends, which lost 4 bases and 5 bases, there was a span of 10 bases. CDR1 is KGHDR and CDR2 is SFDVKD in the germline V gene. The CDR3 length is 13 residues. This clonotype originated in a woman in her 70s with COVID-19, enrolled during active disease. The V and J genes are TRBV24-1 and TRBJ1-2; D may be TRBD1 (6 bases). Sequencing input: peripheral blood. In DNA, the CDR3 is TGTGCCACCAGTGAACAGGGAGGGTATGGCTACACCTTC. Its protein is CATSEQGGYGYTF.